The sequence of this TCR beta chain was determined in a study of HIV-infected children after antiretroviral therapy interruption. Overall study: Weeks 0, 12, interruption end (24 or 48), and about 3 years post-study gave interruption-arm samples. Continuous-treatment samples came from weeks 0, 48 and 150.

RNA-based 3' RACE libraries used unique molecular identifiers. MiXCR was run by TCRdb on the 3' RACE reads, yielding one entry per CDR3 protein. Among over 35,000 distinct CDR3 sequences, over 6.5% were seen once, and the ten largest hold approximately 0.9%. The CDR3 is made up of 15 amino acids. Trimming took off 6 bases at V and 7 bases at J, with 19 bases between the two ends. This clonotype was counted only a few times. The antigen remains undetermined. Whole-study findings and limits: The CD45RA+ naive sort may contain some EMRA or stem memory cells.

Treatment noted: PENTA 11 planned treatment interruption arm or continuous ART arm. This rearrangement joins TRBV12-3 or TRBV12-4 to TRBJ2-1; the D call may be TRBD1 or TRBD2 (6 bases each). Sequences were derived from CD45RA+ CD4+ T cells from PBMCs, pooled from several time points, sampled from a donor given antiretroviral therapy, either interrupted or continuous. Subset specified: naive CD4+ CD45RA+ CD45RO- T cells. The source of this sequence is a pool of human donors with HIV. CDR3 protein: CASRDIGGLSNEQFF. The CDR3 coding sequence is TGTGCCAGCAGGGACATCGGGGGCCTTTCTAATGAGCAGTTCTTC.